What follows is one TCR beta chain and its context. V lost 0 bases, J lost 4 bases, and 6 bases stayed unmatched. The CDR3 extends over 16 amino acids. Germline V gene data show CDR1 as SGHNT and CDR2 as YYREEE (reference sequence). This record comes from a study of blood T cell repertoires in COVID-19. Across the study: Sites across the United States, Italy and Spain contributed samples from acute and convalescent COVID-19. Nucleic acid was either cDNA or gDNA, and it came from T cells, B-cell-depleted T cells, or PBMCs.

Per the authors' pipeline: Reference gene primer amplification gave nucleated cell count estimates. The table came from immunoSEQ multiplex PCR; TCRdb's copy has only in-frame clones and leaves some out. The V and J calls and clone size were taken over from that table, and D and trimming were inferred from the DNA. The table has under 200,000 clones, roughly 84% seen once. The specimen sequenced was peripheral blood. This sequence was found in a woman in her sixties or seventies with acute or convalescent COVID-19. The chain combines TRBV5-4 with TRBJ2-1; 8 bases line up with TRBD2. CDR3 amino acids: CASSLVRGGRYNEQFF. CDR3 DNA sequence: TGTGCCAGCAGCTTGGTCCGGGGGGGCCGGTACAATGAGCAGTTCTTC.